The clone carrying this TCR beta chain was observed many times. The antigen remains unidentified. This entry belongs to a study of identical twins. Study-wide results and limits: Twin pairs had excess sharing that was weaker in beta out-of-frame sequences. In cord blood, abundant beta clonotypes had fewer insertions; memory showed no trend.

Unique molecular identifiers were present on the cDNA, which also gained a universal primer site by template switching. Via MiXCR, TCRdb re-called the 5' RACE reads, giving one row per CDR3 protein. The table includes roughly 700,000 distinct CDR3 sequences, around 8.3% detected once. The CDR3 is made up of 16 amino acids. The V end lost 1 base, the J end lost 2 bases, and 12 bases lay between the germline ends. Germline CDR1 is SGHAT and CDR2 is FQNNGV. Another study also made use of these data, one on yellow fever vaccine responses in identical twins. From that paper: Twin vaccine T cell responses reportedly seemed partly convergent, partly personalized.

The sequence derives from a woman younger than 35 in good health. Sequenced sample: PBMCs. The J gene is TRBJ2-1, the V gene TRBV11-2; possibly TRBD1 or TRBD2 for D (5 bases each). The CDR3 spells CASSLGGVGTYNEQFF. For the CDR3, the DNA is TGTGCCAGCAGCTTAGGAGGGGTCGGAACCTACAATGAGCAGTTCTTC.